These 14 T cell receptor beta chains were sequenced from one sample in a study of PD-1 blockade in classical Hodgkin lymphoma. Measured with immunoSEQ multiplex PCR; TCRdb has only the in-frame clones, and not every one. The repertoire holds about 58,000 clones, with 85% to 90% as singletons. Exposure to brentuximab vedotin varied, and each patient had relapsed following autologous stem cell transplantation. Sequencing used peripheral blood mononuclear cells (PBMCs), obtained before the second cycle of nivolumab. The receptors were sampled from a human donor with classical Hodgkin lymphoma.

The CDR3 sequence: CSGGDTLYEQYF. DNA for the CDR3: TGCAGCGGCGGGGACACCCTTTACGAGCAGTACTTC. The chain is built from TRBV29-1 and TRBJ2-7; perhaps D is TRBD1 or TRBD2 (6 bases each). CDR1 SQVTM and CDR2 ANQGSEA come from the germline V gene. The CDR3 sequence is 12 residues long. Trimming took 7 bases from V and 4 from J, leaving 14 bases between them.

The rearrangement joins TRBV5-1 to TRBJ1-1; D uncertain. The CDR3 covers 13 residues. V was shortened by 0 bases and J by 2 bases, with 5 bases between the two germline ends. CDR1 and CDR2 (germline): SGHRS, YFSETQ. The CDR3: CASSLGHNTEAFF. In DNA form, the CDR3 reads TGCGCCAGCAGCTTGGGGCACAACACTGAAGCTTTCTTT.

This chain joins TRBV5-1 and TRBJ1-4, with unresolved D. Germline V gene sequence: CDR1 SGHRS, CDR2 YFSETQ. Deletions cut 6 bases from V and 0 bases from J, with 15 bases between. This CDR3 is 16 amino acids long. The CDR3 region is CASNNGVGATNEKLFF. CDR3 nucleotide sequence: TGCGCCAGCAACAACGGGGTGGGCGCAACTAATGAAAAACTGTTTTTT.

The genes are TRBV28 and TRBJ1-2; 8 bases are a match to TRBD1. CDR3 size: 17 residues. In germline, CDR1 is MDHEN, CDR2 SYDVKM. With 6 bases clipped from V and 4 bases from J, the junction kept 16 bases outside the gene matches. The CDR3 coding sequence is TGTGCCAGCAGGCGCCCGGGACAGGCTTCCGATCTCTATGGCTACACCTTC. Translation gives CASRRPGQASDLYGYTF.

This chain connects TRBV5-4 to TRBJ1-1, with a weak D call TRBD1 (6 bases). Trimming took 4 bases from V and 5 from J, leaving 15 bases between them. CDR3 size: 14 residues. The V gene's germline CDR1 is SGHNT and CDR2 YYREEE (reference sequence). The CDR3, as DNA: TGTGCCAGCAGCAACGAGGGGGAGGTGACTGAAGCTTTCTTT. It yields the protein CASSNEGEVTEAFF. Complete variable domain (other parts from reference TRBV5-4 and TRBJ1-1): ETGVTQSPTHLIKTRGQQVTLRCSSQSGHNTVSWYQQALGQGPQFIFQYYREEENGRGNFPPRFSGLQFPNYSSELNVNALELDDSALYLCASSNEGEVTEAFFGQGTRLTVV.

This clone was found once. V gene TRBV6-6 combines with J gene TRBJ2-3, with D hard to call. The CDR3 covers 15 residues. The germline V gene has CDR1 MNHNY and CDR2 SVGAGI (reference sequence). Trimming took 2 bases from V and 1 from J, leaving 10 bases between them. The CDR3: CASSYDGGGTDTQYF. CDR3 DNA: TGTGCCAGCAGTTACGACGGCGGCGGCACAGATACGCAGTATTTT.

This clone is a singleton in its sample. The chain combines TRBV28 with TRBJ2-1; TRBD2 matches at 12 bases. Germline loops: CDR1 MDHEN, CDR2 SYDVKM. With V trimmed by 4 bases and J by 4 bases, 14 bases remained unmatched. CDR3 length: 19 residues. The chain's CDR3 is CASSSPSWVGTSGYNEQFF. CDR3 in DNA: TGTGCCAGCAGTTCCCCCTCGTGGGTCGGGACTAGCGGGTACAATGAGCAGTTCTTC.

This chain uses TRBV19 with TRBJ1-4; D possibly corresponds to TRBD1 (5 bases). Germline CDR1 reads LNHDA; CDR2 reads SQIVND (reference sequence). This CDR3 comprises 14 residues. Trimming stripped 3 bases from V and 7 bases from J, with 12 bases between. CDR3 sequence reads: CASSIIRGGEKLFF. The CDR3, as DNA: TGTGCCAGTAGTATTATTAGGGGAGGTGAAAAACTGTTTTTT.

This clone was detected once. The J gene is TRBJ1-4, the V gene TRBV5-1; D not certain. Trimming removed 9 bases at V and 3 bases at J, with 12 bases between. This CDR3 has 13 residues. Germline values: CDR1 SGHRS, CDR2 YFSETQ. This chain's CDR3 is CATSVESNEKLFF. For the CDR3, the DNA is TGCGCCACCTCAGTAGAGTCTAATGAAAAACTGTTTTTT.

Remarks on this clone: Within the sample, other DNA sequences also encode this same CDR3. The rearrangement joins TRBV5-1 to TRBJ1-1; D remains unclear. Germline V gene data show CDR1 as SGHRS and CDR2 as YFSETQ. Trimming took 0 bases from V and 5 from J, leaving 8 bases between them. The CDR3 length is 13 residues. Here the CDR3 reads CASSLGLGTEAFF. The CDR3 coding sequence is TGCGCCAGCAGCTTGGGTTTGGGGACTGAAGCTTTCTTT.

The count of this clone is one. This sequence joins TRBV5-1 and TRBJ1-6; D possibly corresponds to TRBD1 (5 bases). The CDR3 is 15 residues long. The V end was cut by 6 bases, the J end by 9 bases, with 19 bases between. The germline gives CDR1 SGHRS, CDR2 YFSETQ. For the CDR3, the DNA is TGCGCCAGCACCCTAAGTGGGGGTTATGGTTCACCCCTCCACTTT. This gives the protein CASTLSGGYGSPLHF. Drawing the rest from reference TRBV5-1 and TRBJ1-6, the complete variable domain is KAGVTQTPRYLIKTRGQQVTLSCSPISGHRSVSWYQQTPGQGLQFLFEYFSETQRNKGNFPGRFSGRQFSNSRSEMNVSTLELGDSALYLCASTLSGGYGSPLHFGNGTRLTVT.

The rearrangement links TRBV5-1 to TRBJ2-7; the D gene could be TRBD1 or TRBD2 (5 bases each). The CDR3 runs 16 residues. The V and J ends lost 1 base and 0 bases respectively, with 14 bases between them. Germline V lookup: CDR1 SGHRS, CDR2 YFSETQ. CDR3 sequence: CASSLMVGAGSYEQYF. The CDR3 nucleotides are TGCGCCAGCAGCTTGATGGTAGGGGCGGGCTCCTACGAGCAGTACTTC.

The chain recombines TRBV5-1 with TRBJ2-2; TRBD1 might be the D (5 bases). Germline V gene lookup returns CDR1 SGHRS and CDR2 YFSETQ. This CDR3 has 15 amino acids. V lost 4 bases and J lost 4, with 14 bases in between. DNA for the CDR3: TGCGCCAGCAGCGCCAATACAGGTAGCACCGGGGAGCTGTTTTTT. Amino acid sequence: CASSANTGSTGELFF.

The chain has TRBV5-1 and TRBJ2-2, with TRBD2 identical over 14 bases. Germline V CDR1 and CDR2: SGHRS, YFSETQ. CDR3 size: 21 residues. J was trimmed by 2 bases and V by 3 bases; bases with no gene match: 15. CDR3 in amino acids: CASSSPTLTSGGARNTGELFF. In DNA form, the CDR3 reads TGCGCCAGCAGCTCACCGACCCTGACTAGCGGGGGGGCACGTAACACCGGGGAGCTGTTTTTT.